What follows are 24 T cell receptor beta chains derived from one specimen sequenced in a study of tissue T cells after allogeneic stem cell transplantation. Measured with immunoSEQ multiplex PCR; TCRdb has only the in-frame clones, and not every one. The top ten clones hold 3.8% of a sample with tens of thousands of clones, approximately 92% of them seen once. The starting material was blood, obtained before transplantation. These receptors were collected from a woman aged 35-75 years who later had graft-versus-host disease after an allogeneic stem cell transplant.

V gene TRBV7-2 combines with J gene TRBJ1-4; perhaps TRBD1 as D (5 bases). The germline gives CDR1 SGHTA, CDR2 FQGNSA. Trimming pared 3 bases from V and 8 bases from J, leaving 13 bases between. The CDR3 contains 14 residues. The CDR3 nucleotides are TGTGCCAGCAGCTTTGCAGGGTTGGGGGAAAAACTGTTTTTT. It codes for CASSFAGLGEKLFF.

The chain combines TRBV19 with TRBJ2-7; 12 bases match TRBD2. This CDR3 has 14 residues. The germline V gene has CDR1 LNHDA and CDR2 SQIVND (reference sequence). With V trimmed by 6 bases and J by 3 bases, 3 bases remained unmatched. The CDR3 region has the DNA TGTGCCAGTAGCGGACTAGCGGGGCACTACGAGCAGTACTTC. Its protein is CASSGLAGHYEQYF.

The chain carries TRBV5-6 and TRBJ2-7; TRBD1 might be the D (6 bases). The germline V and J ends were trimmed by 4 bases and 0 bases, with 11 bases remaining between them. The CDR3 is made up of 14 amino acids. In germline, CDR1 is SGHDT, CDR2 YYEEEE. CDR3 region: CASSVTGLSYEQYF. The DNA of the CDR3 is TGTGCCAGCAGCGTGACAGGTCTCTCCTACGAGCAGTACTTC. Variable domain in full (rest from reference TRBV5-6 and TRBJ2-7): DAGVTQSPTHLIKTRGQQVTLRCSPKSGHDTVSWYQQALGQGPQFIFQYYEEEERQRGNFPDRFSGHQFPNYSSELNVNALLLGDSALYLCASSVTGLSYEQYFGPGTRLTVT.

This chain connects TRBV6-5 to TRBJ2-1; either TRBD1 or TRBD2 may supply D (7 bases each). Trimming pared 0 bases from V and 5 bases from J, leaving 14 bases between. This CDR3 spans 16 amino acids. CDR1 is MNHEY, CDR2 SVGAGI, per germline. The CDR3 loop is CASSYSSRGRDNEQFF. CDR3 nucleotide sequence: TGTGCCAGCAGTTACTCGAGCAGGGGGAGGGACAATGAGCAGTTCTTC.

The J gene is TRBJ1-6, the V gene TRBV6-5; weak D call: TRBD1 (5 bases). The V and J ends lost 3 bases and 7 bases respectively, with 7 bases between them. CDR1 MNHEY and CDR2 SVGAGI come from the germline V gene. This CDR3 spans 13 amino acids. The CDR3 loop reads CASSYYRNSPLHF. The DNA for the CDR3 is TGTGCCAGCAGTTATTACAGGAATTCACCCCTCCACTTT.

This chain uses TRBV4-1 with TRBJ1-1, with unresolved D. Germline V gives CDR1 MGHRA, CDR2 YSYEKL. V was cut by 0 bases and J by 4 bases, with 9 bases left in between. This CDR3 spans 14 amino acids. Here the CDR3 reads CASSQEDAITEAFF. The DNA for the CDR3 is TGCGCCAGCAGCCAAGAGGACGCAATCACTGAAGCTTTCTTT.

The chain couples TRBV24-1 to TRBJ1-2; the D gene is possibly TRBD1 (5 bases). Trimming shortened V by 4 bases and J by 2 bases, and 10 bases separated the two germline ends. Per germline, CDR1 KGHDR and CDR2 SFDVKD. This CDR3 has 14 amino acids. The CDR3 loop is CATSDSGTNYGYTF. The CDR3 bases are TGTGCCACCAGTGACTCCGGGACCAACTATGGCTACACCTTC.

This rearrangement joins TRBV4-1 to TRBJ1-2; D not resolved. The ends were cut back, 5 bases at V and 6 bases at J, with 19 bases in the middle. Per germline, CDR1 MGHRA and CDR2 YSYEKL. This CDR3 has 15 amino acids. For the CDR3, the DNA is TGCGCCAGCAGCAGGGTTGGCGGCGGTGGTGATGGCTACACCTTC. Protein: CASSRVGGGGDGYTF.

The chain couples TRBV29-1 to TRBJ2-1; D is ambiguous. Germline V gene data show CDR1 as SQVTM and CDR2 as ANQGSEA. This CDR3 has 12 residues. With 6 bases removed from V and 6 bases from J, the gap between germline ends came to 12 bases. CDR3 amino acids: CSVIPRVNEQFF. The CDR3 DNA reads as TGCAGCGTCATACCTCGGGTCAATGAGCAGTTCTTC.

A few counts support this clone. The genes are TRBV30 and TRBJ2-7; TRBD2 matches at 8 bases. V dropped 2 bases and J dropped 3; count of bases not matched to a gene: 9. The germline gives CDR1 GTSNPN, CDR2 SVGIG (reference sequence). CDR3 size: 15 residues. The CDR3 reads CAWSPPGSGSYEQYF. The CDR3 coding sequence is TGTGCCTGGAGTCCACCGGGAAGCGGGAGCTACGAGCAGTACTTC.

V and J are TRBV11-2 and TRBJ1-2, with a possible D match to TRBD1 (6 bases). With 0 bases removed from V and 5 bases from J, the gap between germline ends came to 13 bases. CDR1 is SGHAT and CDR2 is FQNNGV in the germline V gene. This CDR3 spans 15 amino acids. The CDR3 loop is CASSLEGAGAYGYTF. DNA of the CDR3: TGTGCCAGCAGCTTAGAGGGGGCAGGGGCTTATGGCTACACCTTC.

The chain combines TRBV28 with TRBJ2-5; unclear D gene. This CDR3 is built from 11 residues. The germline gives CDR1 MDHEN, CDR2 SYDVKM. Trimming left V 6 bases short and J 5 bases short, with 7 bases between. CDR3 in DNA: TGTGCCAGCAGATGGATGGAGACCCAGTACTTC. It encodes CASRWMETQYF.

The rearrangement joins TRBV2 to TRBJ1-4; possible D gene TRBD1, 5 bases. With 4 bases removed from V and 0 bases from J, the gap between germline ends came to 27 bases. Germline V gives CDR1 SNHLY, CDR2 FYNNEI. This CDR3 spans 21 amino acids. CDR3 in DNA: TGTGCCAGCAGTGGAACCTATTTGGGACCGACGGTTCGGACAACTAATGAAAAACTGTTTTTT. Translating it yields CASSGTYLGPTVRTTNEKLFF.

The chain couples TRBV6-2 or TRBV6-3 to TRBJ1-2; the match to TRBD1 covers 10 bases. CDR1 MNHEY and CDR2 SVGEGT come from the germline V gene. Trimming cost V 2 bases and J 7 bases; bases outside gene matches: 7. This CDR3 spans 15 amino acids. The CDR3 coding sequence is TGTGCCAGCAGTTACCTTGGACAGGGGGAGGCTGGCTACACCTTC. Translated: CASSYLGQGEAGYTF.

The chain combines TRBV7-9 with TRBJ2-7, with D uncertain. Trimming stripped 5 bases from V and 2 bases from J, with 16 bases between. The CDR3 is 15 residues long. Germline V gives CDR1 SEHNR, CDR2 FQNEAQ (reference sequence). For the CDR3, the DNA is TGTGCCAGCAGCCAAACGGGTGGGGTTACCTACGAGCAGTACTTC. Encoded protein: CASSQTGGVTYEQYF.

DNA of the CDR3: TGTGCCAGCAGCCGCGGACAGGCTGGAAACACCATATATTTT. Translated, it gives CASSRGQAGNTIYF. The gene calls are TRBV7-9 and TRBJ1-3; 7 bases fit TRBD1. V lost 5 bases to trimming and J lost 2 bases; unmatched junction nucleotides: 3. The CDR3 totals 14 residues. Germline V gene lookup returns CDR1 SEHNR and CDR2 FQNEAQ (reference sequence).

The J gene is TRBJ1-2, the V gene TRBV6-6; maybe TRBD1 (5 bases). The CDR3 is made up of 15 amino acids. Germline CDR1 MNHNY, CDR2 SVGAGI (reference sequence). The V end lost 0 bases, the J end lost 2 bases, and 10 bases lay between the germline ends. CDR3 in DNA: TGTGCCAGCAGTTACTCGGGGGGGAGCAACTATGGCTACACCTTC. Its translation: CASSYSGGSNYGYTF.

This clone was recorded once. The chain has TRBV30 and TRBJ1-2; D is unclear. Germline CDR1 reads GTSNPN; CDR2 reads SVGIG (reference sequence). Trimming removed 2 bases from V and 2 bases from J, with 6 bases in between. CDR3 length: 12 residues. The CDR3 DNA reads TGTGCCTGGAGTCTTGAAAACTATGGCTACACCTTC. Its protein product is CAWSLENYGYTF. Variable domain in full (rest from reference TRBV30 and TRBJ1-2): SQTIHQWPATLVQPVGSPLSLECTVEGTSNPNLYWYRQAAGRGLQLLFYSVGIGQISSEVPQNLSASRPQDRQFILSSKKLLLSDSGFYLCAWSLENYGYTFGSGTRLTVV.

The chain uses TRBV5-6 and TRBJ1-1, with D possibly matching TRBD1 (5 bases). V gave up 0 bases and J gave up 0 bases, with 9 bases separating them. This CDR3 comprises 15 residues. Germline V gene sequence: CDR1 SGHDT, CDR2 YYEEEE. The CDR3: CASSLVGRMNTEAFF. For the CDR3, the DNA is TGTGCCAGCAGCTTGGTGGGACGGATGAACACTGAAGCTTTCTTT.

The chain couples TRBV6-5 to TRBJ2-7, with 13 bases lining up with TRBD2. This CDR3 comprises 15 residues. J gave up 2 bases and V 7 bases, and 5 bases lay outside the gene matches. Looked up from germline, CDR1 is MNHEY and CDR2 is SVGAGI. CDR3: CASTSLAGGAYEQYF. The CDR3 coding sequence is TGTGCCAGCACTTCACTAGCGGGAGGGGCCTACGAGCAGTACTTC.

As regards this clone: The sample has other DNA sequences that encode this CDR3 too. The chain combines TRBV7-9 with TRBJ1-6; no clear D. The V end was cut by 1 base, the J end by 3 bases, with 4 bases between. The CDR3 length is 14 residues. Germline assignment: CDR1 SEHNR and CDR2 FQNEAQ (reference sequence). The CDR3 DNA follows: TGTGCCAGCAGCTTAGGGAACTATAATTCACCCCTCCACTTT. Protein sequence: CASSLGNYNSPLHF.

This chain links TRBV24-1 with TRBJ2-1, with a weak D call TRBD1 (5 bases). This CDR3 has 10 residues. Germline V gene lookup returns CDR1 KGHDR and CDR2 SFDVKD. V was cut by 6 bases and J by 16 bases, with 12 bases left in between. CDR3 coding DNA: TGTGCCACCAGTTTGACAGTGCTTTTCTTC. Amino acids: CATSLTVLFF.

This chain uses TRBV7-3 with TRBJ2-7, with D possibly TRBD2 on 6 matching bases. Germline V gene sequence: CDR1 SGHTA, CDR2 FQGTGA. The CDR3 loop spans 17 amino acids. Trimming shortened V by 4 bases and J by 1 base, and 20 bases separated the two germline ends. DNA of the CDR3: TGTGCCAGCAGCTGGTTTTTTTCGGGGGAAAATTCCTACGAGCAGTACTTC. Its translation is CASSWFFSGENSYEQYF.

The genes are TRBV19 and TRBJ1-6; 8 bases line up with TRBD1. CDR1 and CDR2 (germline): LNHDA, SQIVND (reference sequence). This CDR3 comprises 15 residues. With 7 bases clipped from V and 0 bases from J, the junction kept 2 bases outside the gene matches. The DNA of the CDR3 is TGTGCCAGTAACGACAGGGGCTCCTATAATTCACCCCTCCACTTT. This gives the protein CASNDRGSYNSPLHF.